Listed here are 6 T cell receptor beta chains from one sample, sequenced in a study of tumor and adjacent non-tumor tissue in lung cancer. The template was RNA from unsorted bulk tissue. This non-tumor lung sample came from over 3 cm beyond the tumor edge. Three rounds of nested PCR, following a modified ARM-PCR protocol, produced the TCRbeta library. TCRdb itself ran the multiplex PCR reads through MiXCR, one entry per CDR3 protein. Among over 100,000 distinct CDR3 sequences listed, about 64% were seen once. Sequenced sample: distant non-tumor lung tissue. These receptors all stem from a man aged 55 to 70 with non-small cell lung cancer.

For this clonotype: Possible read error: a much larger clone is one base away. The CDR3, as DNA: TGTGCCAGCAGCTTAAGACTAGCCGCCTACGGGCAGTACTTC. It encodes CASSLRLAAYGQYF. V gene TRBV7-8 combines with J gene TRBJ2-7, with 7 bases aligning to TRBD2. Germline V gives CDR1 SGHVS, CDR2 FQNEAQ. This CDR3 contains 14 residues.

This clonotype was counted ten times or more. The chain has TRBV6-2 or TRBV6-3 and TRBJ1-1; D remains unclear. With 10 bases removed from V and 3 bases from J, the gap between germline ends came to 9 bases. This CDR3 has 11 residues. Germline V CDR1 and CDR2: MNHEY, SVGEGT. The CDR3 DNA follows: TGTGCCACCCGGGCGTACACTGAAGCTTTCTTT. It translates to CATRAYTEAFF.

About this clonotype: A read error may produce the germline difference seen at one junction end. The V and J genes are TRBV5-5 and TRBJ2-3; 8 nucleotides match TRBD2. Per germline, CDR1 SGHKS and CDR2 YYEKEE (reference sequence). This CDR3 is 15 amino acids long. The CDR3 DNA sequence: TGTGCCAGCGGCTTGGTTCAGACTAGCGCAGATACGCAGTATTTT. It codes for CASGLVQTSADTQYF.

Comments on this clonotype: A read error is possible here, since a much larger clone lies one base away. The CDR3 region is CASSLQGTYYEQYF. In nucleotides, the CDR3 is TGTGCCAGCAGCCTACAGGGGACCTACTACGAGCAGTACTTC. The V gene is TRBV28, the J gene TRBJ2-7; 7 nucleotides line up with TRBD1. Trimming removed 6 bases from V and 3 bases from J; junction bases left unmatched: 8. Per the germline V gene, CDR1 is MDHEN and CDR2 is SYDVKM. The CDR3 is 14 residues long.

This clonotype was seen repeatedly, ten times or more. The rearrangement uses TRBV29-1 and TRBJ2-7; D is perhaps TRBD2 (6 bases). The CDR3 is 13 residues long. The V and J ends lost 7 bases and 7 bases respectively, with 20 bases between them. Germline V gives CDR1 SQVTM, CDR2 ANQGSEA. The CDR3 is CSAGLEGVREQYF. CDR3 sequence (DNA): TGCAGCGCCGGTTTGGAGGGAGTAAGAGAGCAGTACTTC.

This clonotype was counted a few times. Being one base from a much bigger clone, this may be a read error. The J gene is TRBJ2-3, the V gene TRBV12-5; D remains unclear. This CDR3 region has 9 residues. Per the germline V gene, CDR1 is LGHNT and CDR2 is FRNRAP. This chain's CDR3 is CASRLTQYF. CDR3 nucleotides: TGTGCTAGTCGTTTGACGCAGTATTTT.